Sequencing of this T cell receptor (beta chain) was carried out in a study of CD8+ T cells in alopecia areata. Whole-study context: Oral tofacitinib (5 to 10 mg twice daily) was administered to treated patients. Once tofacitinib had been taken for 6 to 18 months, 6 months off drug followed.

The treatment denotes: oral pan-JAK inhibitor, 5-10 mg twice daily. Trimming left V 1 base short and J 7 bases short, with 16 bases between. Germline V gives CDR1 SQVTM, CDR2 ANQGSEA. This CDR3 spans 14 amino acids. In each case, RNA was isolated and then reverse transcribed into cDNA as the sequencing template. Sequenced by immunoSEQ multiplex PCR; TCRdb stores in-frame clones only, minus some. The sample has approximately 45,000 clones, about 71% seen once. This sequence originates from a human donor with alopecia areata. The chain is built from TRBV29-1 and TRBJ1-2; D unclear. Sequenced here: CD8+ T cells sorted from blood, sampled at week 4, from a patient treated with tofacitinib. CDR3 DNA sequence: TGCAGCGTTGAAGGGCGGACCGCCTTTCCTGGCTACACCTTC. Its protein is CSVEGRTAFPGYTF.